This T cell receptor beta chain was sequenced during a study of regulatory T cells in long-lasting Graves disease. Time point specified: persistent/refractory GD, antithyroid drugs over 5 years with positive TRAb. Making the TCR library involved RNA that had been extracted from PBMCs. Combining iRepertoire HTBI primers with Arm-PCR of CDR3 regions, the authors built TCR beta libraries. In TCRdb, the multiplex PCR reads were re-called with MiXCR into one record per CDR3 protein. This sample has roughly 700,000 distinct CDR3 sequences, with approximately 31% found just once. Germline CDR1 SGHRS, CDR2 YFSETQ. The CDR3 contains 12 residues. The V gene lost 1 base and the J gene lost 9 bases, with 8 bases spanning the gap.

The material sequenced was peripheral blood mononuclear cells (PBMCs), taken when the disease was refractory, from a patient treated with antithyroid drugs. V usage is TRBV5-1 and J usage is TRBJ2-1; D call uncertain. The sequence came from a female donor with Graves disease. The CDR3 sequence: CASSLTAREQFF. Here the CDR3 DNA reads TGCGCCAGCAGCTTGACGGCGCGTGAGCAGTTCTTC.